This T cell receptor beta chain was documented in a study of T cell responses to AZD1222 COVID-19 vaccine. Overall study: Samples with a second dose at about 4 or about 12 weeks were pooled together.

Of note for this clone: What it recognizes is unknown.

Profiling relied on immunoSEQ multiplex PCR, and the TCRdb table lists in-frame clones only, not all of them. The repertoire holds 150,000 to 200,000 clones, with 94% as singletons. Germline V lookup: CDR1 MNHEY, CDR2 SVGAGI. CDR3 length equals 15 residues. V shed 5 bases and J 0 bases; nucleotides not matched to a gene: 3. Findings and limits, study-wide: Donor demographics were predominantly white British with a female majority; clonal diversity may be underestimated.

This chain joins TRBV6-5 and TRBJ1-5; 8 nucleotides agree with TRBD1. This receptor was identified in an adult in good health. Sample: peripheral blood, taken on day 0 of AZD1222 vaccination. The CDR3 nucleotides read TGTGCCAGCAGTCCTGACAGGGGTAGCAATCAGCCCCAGCATTTT. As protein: CASSPDRGSNQPQHF.